This TCR beta chain derives from a study of identical twins. TCRdb used MiXCR to reprocess the 5' RACE reads, holding one entry per CDR3 protein. This table holds more than 650,000 distinct CDR3 sequences, 5.5% to 7.5% found once. Germline values: CDR1 SQVTM, CDR2 ANQGSEA. Trimming stripped 1 base from V and 0 bases from J, with 6 bases between. The CDR3 has 14 residues. There are many counts of this clonotype. The TCR sequence derives from a young man in good health. V gene TRBV29-1 combines with J gene TRBJ2-2, with D perhaps given as TRBD1 or TRBD2 (5 bases each). Sequences were obtained from naive T cells sorted from blood. The CDR3 protein is CSVEGDANTGELFF. The CDR3 nucleotides are TGCAGCGTTGAAGGGGACGCGAACACCGGGGAGCTGTTTTTT.